The clone carrying this TCR beta chain was detected once. TCRdb's copy holds only in-frame clones and misses some; the assay was immunoSEQ multiplex PCR. This table has 4,000 or so clones, about two thirds appearing once. The sample belongs to a study of tissue T cells after allogeneic stem cell transplantation. Autopsy tissues spanned esophagus to rectum, liver, skin, and lymphoid organs including spleen. The CDR3 has 16 amino acids. V was cut by 4 bases and J by 5 bases, with 18 bases left in between. Per the germline V gene, CDR1 is LNHNV and CDR2 is YYDKDF (reference sequence). This clonotype originated in a woman aged 18-55 years with breast cancer. Sequenced here: left colon tissue, sampled at autopsy. The chain is built from TRBV15 and TRBJ2-1; D uncertain. CDR3 coding DNA: TGTGCCACCAGCAAATCCAAGACTTGGGGTGACAATGAGCAGTTCTTC. It codes for CATSKSKTWGDNEQFF.